This is a list of T cell receptor beta chains from one sample in a study of immune evolution from preneoplasia to lung adenocarcinoma. Libraries were prepared by immunoSEQ multiplex PCR; TCRdb keeps only in-frame clonotypes and omits some of them. The sample shows 30,000 to 45,000 clones, 74% of them seen only once. Sequencing used FFPE invasive lung adenocarcinoma tissue. Receptors were obtained from a person in their sixties or seventies with lung adenocarcinoma. Each CDR3 is given with its conserved first and last residue. Each record gives: D gene, V gene, J gene, clone size, CDR3 protein, CDR3 DNA. The D gene is left open where the match is weak. The listing skips clone size in some rows; elsewhere it reads once, few, many or a size class.

.	TRBV6-6	TRBJ2-7	.	CASSPRREEQYF	TGTGCCAGCAGTCCCCGAAGGGAGGAGCAGTACTTC
TRBD1	TRBV10-1	TRBJ2-7	.	CASSESGTGDEQYF	TGCGCCAGCAGTGAGTCCGGGACAGGGGACGAGCAGTACTTC
.	TRBV5-6	TRBJ2-3	.	CASSLDRGTASTDTQYF	TGTGCCAGCAGCTTGGATCGGGGTACTGCTAGCACAGATACGCAGTATTTT
.	TRBV7-2	TRBJ2-7	.	CASSSQRRGYEQYF	TGTGCCAGCAGCTCCCAGCGGAGGGGCTACGAGCAGTACTTC
.	TRBV5-4	TRBJ2-3	.	CASTIIQGNTQYF	TGTGCCAGCACGATCATCCAGGGGAATACGCAGTATTTT
TRBD2	TRBV5-1	TRBJ2-3	few	CASSLGPAGGWGEDTQYF	TGCGCCAGCAGCTTGGGTCCAGCGGGGGGTTGGGGTGAAGATACGCAGTATTTT
.	TRBV2	TRBJ1-2	.	CASSPGSQRHGYTF	TGTGCCAGCAGCCCCGGGTCCCAGCGCCATGGCTACACCTTC
.	TRBV2	TRBJ2-3	once	CASSEVGGSDTQYF	TGTGCCAGCAGTGAAGTAGGGGGGTCGGATACGCAGTATTTT
.	TRBV2	TRBJ1-3	once	CASSYLSPLSGNTIYF	TGTGCCAGCAGTTATCTCAGTCCCCTCTCTGGAAACACCATATATTTT
.	TRBV4-2	TRBJ1-1	.	CASSHTGNTEAFF	TGTGCCAGCAGTCATACAGGAAACACTGAAGCTTTCTTT
TRBD1	TRBV7-9	TRBJ1-1	.	CASSMGTGSMMNTEAFF	TGTGCCAGCAGCATGGGGACAGGGTCTATGATGAACACTGAAGCTTTTTTT
.	TRBV6-5	TRBJ2-2	.	CASSYRADGELFF	TGTGCCAGCAGTTACCGGGCCGACGGGGAGCTGTTTTTT
TRBD1	TRBV6-5	TRBJ1-2	.	CASTGTGLINYGYTF	TGTGCCAGCACCGGGACAGGGCTCATTAACTATGGCTACACCTTC
TRBD1	TRBV7-6	TRBJ2-2	.	CASSLGTGGNTGELFF	TGTGCCAGCAGCTTAGGGACAGGGGGAAACACCGGGGAGCTGTTTTTT
.	TRBV28	TRBJ1-5	.	CASSVRVGSNQPQHF	TGTGCCAGCAGTGTTAGGGTCGGGAGCAATCAGCCCCAGCATTTT
.	TRBV19	TRBJ2-1	.	CASSAKGASDEQFF	TGTGCCAGTAGTGCAAAGGGAGCGTCGGATGAGCAGTTCTTC
TRBD2	TRBV19	TRBJ2-3	.	CASNLGLAATDTQYF	TGTGCCAGTAATTTGGGACTAGCGGCGACAGATACGCAGTATTTT
.	TRBV18	TRBJ2-7	.	CASSPSGGSEQYF	TGTGCCAGCTCACCATCGGGGGGCTCAGAGCAGTACTTC
.	TRBV21-1	TRBJ2-2	.	CSGGGNTGELFF	TGTTCCGGGGGGGGTAACACCGGGGAGCTGTTTTTT
TRBD2	TRBV5-6	TRBJ2-1	once	CASMLGPGGRNNEQFF	TGTGCCAGCATGCTCGGGCCAGGCGGGAGGAACAATGAGCAGTTCTTC
.	TRBV5-6	TRBJ2-4	.	CASSLERFSGENIQYF	TGTGCCAGCAGCTTGGAAAGGTTTAGCGGCGAAAACATTCAGTACTTC
.	TRBV11-2	TRBJ2-1	few	CASSFSPRNEQFF	TGTGCCAGCAGCTTCTCACCGAGAAATGAGCAGTTCTTC
.	TRBV28	TRBJ1-2	.	CASSRPPGAGGHGYTF	TGTGCCAGCAGTCGTCCACCGGGCGCCGGAGGGCATGGCTACACCTTC
TRBD2	TRBV5-4	TRBJ2-2	.	CASSLGLAGGPGELFF	TGTGCCAGCAGCTTGGGGCTAGCGGGAGGGCCCGGGGAGCTGTTTTTT
.	TRBV5-4	TRBJ2-7	once	CASSYDPPGEQYF	TGTGCCAGCAGCTACGACCCTCCCGGCGAGCAGTACTTC
.	TRBV10-2	TRBJ1-2	.	CASTQGRYGYTF	TGCGCCAGCACTCAGGGGAGATATGGCTACACCTTC
.	TRBV4-1	TRBJ2-3	.	CASSPETRTDTQYF	TGCGCCAGCAGCCCTGAAACGAGGACAGATACGCAGTATTTT
TRBD2	TRBV9	TRBJ2-2	few	CASSVSGSAGELFF	TGTGCCAGCAGCGTTAGCGGGAGCGCCGGGGAGCTGTTTTTT
TRBD1	TRBV29-1	TRBJ2-5	.	CSVEIGRGETQYF	TGCAGCGTTGAGATTGGCAGGGGGGAGACCCAGTACTTC
.	TRBV28	TRBJ2-7	.	CASSLSSNLPKPYEQYF	TGTGCCAGCAGTTTATCTAGTAACCTCCCAAAACCCTACGAGCAGTACTTC
TRBD1	TRBV11-2	TRBJ2-5	.	CASSSTFGTVQETQYF	TGTGCCAGCAGCTCCACTTTTGGGACAGTCCAAGAGACCCAGTACTTC
.	TRBV7-7	TRBJ2-5	.	CASEANIGETQYF	TGTGCTAGCGAGGCTAATATAGGAGAGACCCAGTACTTC
.	TRBV5-1	TRBJ2-7	.	CASSLGAGAYEQYF	TGCGCCAGCAGCTTGGGAGCGGGCGCCTACGAGCAGTACTTC
.	TRBV5-1	TRBJ2-5	few	CASSRNRGETQYF	TGCGCCAGCAGCCGTAACAGAGGGGAGACCCAGTACTTC
TRBD2	TRBV6-6	TRBJ2-1	.	CASSPTSGRYYNEQFF	TGTGCCAGCAGTCCGACGAGCGGGAGGTACTACAATGAGCAGTTCTTC
.	TRBV7-2	TRBJ2-7	once	CASSLAGLYEQYF	TGTGCCAGCAGCTTAGCGGGACTCTACGAGCAGTACTTC
TRBD2	TRBV5-1	TRBJ2-1	.	CASSFRAGVSYNEQFF	TGCGCCAGCAGCTTCAGGGCGGGAGTGAGCTACAATGAGCAGTTCTTC
.	TRBV18	TRBJ2-5	.	CASSRLEQETQYF	TGTGCCAGCTCACGACTAGAACAAGAGACCCAGTACTTC
.	TRBV2	TRBJ2-7	few	CASSEGSYEQYF	TGTGCCAGCAGTGAAGGTTCGTACGAGCAGTACTTC
.	TRBV7-6	TRBJ2-7	once	CASSLSPGQTYEQYF	TGTGCCAGCAGCTTAAGTCCGGGCCAAACCTACGAGCAGTACTTC
TRBD2	TRBV19	TRBJ2-1	.	CASSIPGTSGSWYEQFF	TGTGCCAGTAGTATCCCTGGGACTAGCGGGAGTTGGTATGAGCAGTTCTTC